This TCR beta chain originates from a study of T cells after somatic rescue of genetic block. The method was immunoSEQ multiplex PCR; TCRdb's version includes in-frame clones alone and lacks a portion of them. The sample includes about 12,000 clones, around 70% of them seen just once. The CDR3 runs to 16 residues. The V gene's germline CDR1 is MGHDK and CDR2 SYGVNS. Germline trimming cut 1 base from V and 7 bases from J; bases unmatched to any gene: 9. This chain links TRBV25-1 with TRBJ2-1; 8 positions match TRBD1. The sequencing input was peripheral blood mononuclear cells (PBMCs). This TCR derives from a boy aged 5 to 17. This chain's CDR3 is CASSEFLGTGQNEQFF. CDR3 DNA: TGTGCCAGCAGTGAATTTCTCGGGACAGGTCAGAATGAGCAGTTCTTC. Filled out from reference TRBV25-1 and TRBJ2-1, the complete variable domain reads EADIYQTPRYLVIGTGKKITLECSQTMGHDKMYWYQQDPGMELHLIHYSYGVNSTEKGDLSSESTVSRIRTEHFPLTLESARPSHTSQYLCASSEFLGTGQNEQFFGPGTRLTVL.